This is a list of T cell receptor beta chains from one sample in a study of T cells after yellow fever vaccination. MiXCR, applied by TCRdb to the 5' RACE reads, yields one record per CDR3 protein. The table lists around 300,000 distinct CDR3 sequences, approximately 4% of them singletons. Sequenced here: PBMCs, sampled 5 days after the yellow fever booster vaccination. The source of these receptors is a man younger than 35 who received the YFV17D yellow fever vaccine. The conserved cysteine and the conserved F or W are not part of the CDR3 here. A D gene is named only where the DNA matches it firmly. Some rows mark clone size as missing; the rest say once, few, many or name a class of expanded clone.

j_call: TRBJ2-2
v_call: TRBV3-1
clone_size: few
d_call: -
cdr3_aa: ASSTQVANTGELF

j_call: TRBJ1-1
v_call: TRBV10-3
clone_size: many
d_call: -
cdr3_aa: AISEFRGSDTEAF

j_call: TRBJ2-1
v_call: TRBV5-1
clone_size: many
d_call: -
cdr3_aa: ASSVTGLRSYEQF

j_call: TRBJ2-5
v_call: TRBV5-6
clone_size: -
d_call: -
cdr3_aa: ASNTGMWQETQY

j_call: TRBJ2-1
v_call: TRBV20-1
clone_size: many
d_call: -
cdr3_aa: SARDVGSSYNEQF

j_call: TRBJ1-5
v_call: TRBV7-2
clone_size: -
d_call: -
cdr3_aa: ASSLLGSSNQPQH

j_call: TRBJ1-6
v_call: TRBV12-3/TRBV12-4
clone_size: -
d_call: -
cdr3_aa: ASSFDPVAGDSPLH

j_call: TRBJ1-2
v_call: TRBV19
clone_size: many
d_call: TRBD1
cdr3_aa: ASITGTGGGGYT

j_call: TRBJ2-3
v_call: TRBV7-2
clone_size: few
d_call: TRBD1
cdr3_aa: ASSLGQGKSDTQY

j_call: TRBJ2-6
v_call: TRBV18
clone_size: few
d_call: -
cdr3_aa: ASSPLGTSGANVLT

j_call: TRBJ2-2
v_call: TRBV7-9
clone_size: many
d_call: -
cdr3_aa: ASSPTGNTGELF

j_call: TRBJ1-2
v_call: TRBV7-9
clone_size: -
d_call: -
cdr3_aa: ASSSDTHYGYT

j_call: TRBJ1-2
v_call: TRBV2
clone_size: few
d_call: TRBD1
cdr3_aa: ASSNRGSNYGYT

j_call: TRBJ2-3
v_call: TRBV7-2
clone_size: few
d_call: TRBD2
cdr3_aa: ASSLALGGGDAYTQY

j_call: TRBJ1-1
v_call: TRBV15
clone_size: -
d_call: -
cdr3_aa: ATSRGGDNTEAF

j_call: TRBJ1-1
v_call: TRBV7-2
clone_size: many
d_call: TRBD1
cdr3_aa: ASSRPGTGKEAF

j_call: TRBJ2-6
v_call: TRBV4-1
clone_size: few
d_call: TRBD1
cdr3_aa: ASSQEGQGAGGANVLT

j_call: TRBJ2-3
v_call: TRBV5-1
clone_size: -
d_call: TRBD2
cdr3_aa: ASSFRGGMGTDTQY

j_call: TRBJ2-6
v_call: TRBV4-3
clone_size: many
d_call: -
cdr3_aa: ASSLNTGANVLT

j_call: TRBJ2-1
v_call: TRBV12-5
clone_size: -
d_call: -
cdr3_aa: ASGLADLSYEQF

j_call: TRBJ2-7
v_call: TRBV7-2
clone_size: -
d_call: -
cdr3_aa: ASSQDRTFSYEQY

j_call: TRBJ2-2
v_call: TRBV5-5
clone_size: -
d_call: -
cdr3_aa: ASSDVPQRVARELF

j_call: TRBJ2-3
v_call: TRBV25-1
clone_size: -
d_call: TRBD1
cdr3_aa: ASSPRQGGDTQY

j_call: TRBJ2-7
v_call: TRBV11-2
clone_size: -
d_call: -
cdr3_aa: ASSEAARED

j_call: TRBJ1-6
v_call: TRBV2
clone_size: -
d_call: -
cdr3_aa: ASRPDGLQLNSPLH

j_call: TRBJ2-1
v_call: TRBV11-3
clone_size: many
d_call: -
cdr3_aa: ASSGGREVSDEQF

j_call: TRBJ1-1
v_call: TRBV6-5
clone_size: -
d_call: -
cdr3_aa: ASSYLTRGRNTEAF

j_call: TRBJ1-2
v_call: TRBV6-2/TRBV6-3
clone_size: -
d_call: -
cdr3_aa: ASSSVYT

j_call: TRBJ2-3
v_call: TRBV3-1
clone_size: few
d_call: TRBD2
cdr3_aa: ASSQTAIGGALDTQY